This T cell receptor beta chain stems from a study of blood T cell repertoires in COVID-19. TCRdb's table, derived via immunoSEQ multiplex PCR, lists solely in-frame clones and lacks some. The sample has over 200,000 clones, approximately 84% seen once. Looked up from germline, CDR1 is SGHTA and CDR2 is FQGNSA. This CDR3 is built from 14 residues. Between the trimmed V and J ends, which lost 5 bases and 1 base, there was a span of 11 bases. The chain joins TRBV7-2 to TRBJ1-1; possibly TRBD1 for D (6 bases). Sequences were obtained from peripheral blood. This TCR came from a man aged 40-49 years with active or convalescent COVID-19. CDR3 nucleotide sequence: TGTGCCAGCAGCCCCCCACAGGGGAACACTGAAGCTTTCTTT. This gives the protein CASSPPQGNTEAFF.